These T cell receptor beta chains were read from a single sample in a study of T cell repertoires in cytomegalovirus infection. MiXCR, applied by TCRdb to the reads, yields one record per CDR3 protein. The table shows about 110,000 distinct CDR3 sequences, with about 30% occurring only once. No antigens are known for them. The starting material was CD8+ T cells from cultured PBMCs, obtained from culture after CMV antigen stimulation. The receptors stem from a human donor in good health (CMV status not recorded). Some clones in this sample may be carry-over from other donors' samples. Each CDR3 is given with its conserved first and last residue. The order of the fields is V gene, clone size, D gene, J gene, CDR3 protein, CDR3 DNA. A D gene is named only where the DNA matches it firmly. The size of a clone is reported for some rows only, either as once, few or many, or as a class for expanded clones.

>TRBV27|-|-|TRBJ2-5
CASRTGSLSETQYF
TGTGCCAGCAGAACAGGGTCCCTCTCTGAGACCCAGTACTTC
>TRBV7-2|many|-|TRBJ2-3
CASSLSLLSTDTQYF
TGTGCCAGCAGCTTGTCCCTGCTCTCCACAGATACGCAGTATTTT
>TRBV27|-|TRBD1|TRBJ1-1
CASSLRGGGVGGLNTEAFF
TGTGCCAGCAGTTTACGAGGGGGGGGCGTAGGGGGCCTAAACACTGAAGCTTTCTTT
>TRBV5-4|-|-|TRBJ1-1
CASSDGWGDTEAFF
TGTGCCAGCAGCGATGGATGGGGGGATACTGAAGCTTTCTTT
>TRBV14|-|-|TRBJ2-3
CASSHLGGHTDTQYF
TGTGCCAGCAGCCATCTCGGGGGCCACACAGATACGCAGTATTTT
>TRBV20-1|few|TRBD1|TRBJ1-2
CSASTGQEAYGYTF
TGCAGTGCTAGTACGGGACAGGAAGCCTATGGCTACACCTTC
>TRBV7-2|-|TRBD2|TRBJ2-5
CASSLSGGETQYF
TGTGCCAGCAGCCTTAGCGGGGGTGAGACCCAGTACTTC
>TRBV19|-|TRBD1|TRBJ2-3
CASSSGQGARTDTQYF
TGTGCCAGTAGTTCCGGACAGGGGGCGCGCACAGATACGCAGTATTTT
>TRBV2|-|-|TRBJ2-1
CASSLTPEGYNEQFF
TGTGCCAGCAGCCTAACACCCGAGGGCTACAATGAGCAGTTCTTC
>TRBV5-1|-|TRBD1|TRBJ2-3
CASSLERGGQAGDTQYF
TGCGCCAGCAGCTTGGAACGGGGTGGACAGGCAGGAGATACGCAGTATTTT
>TRBV2|-|-|TRBJ2-1
CASSERGPLLSYNEQFF
TGTGCCAGCAGTGAGCGGGGGCCCTTACTCTCCTACAATGAGCAGTTCTTC
>TRBV6-5|few|-|TRBJ2-5
CASSTRGRQETQYF
TGTGCCAGCAGTACTCGTGGCAGGCAAGAGACCCAGTACTTC
>TRBV6-5|few|TRBD2|TRBJ2-1
CASSFTLPSGGPYNEQFF
TGTGCCAGCAGCTTTACCCTTCCTAGCGGGGGACCCTACAATGAGCAGTTCTTC
>TRBV20-1|-|TRBD2|TRBJ2-1
CSARVGTSGGHEQFF
TGCAGTGCTAGAGTCGGGACTAGCGGGGGGCATGAGCAGTTCTTC
>TRBV7-9|few|-|TRBJ1-2
CASSGERGGRGYTF
TGTGCCAGCAGTGGGGAAAGGGGAGGAAGGGGCTACACCTTC
>TRBV10-3|few|-|TRBJ1-4
CAISELLGFNEKLFF
TGTGCCATCAGTGAGCTACTGGGTTTTAATGAAAAACTGTTTTTT
>TRBV7-6|-|-|TRBJ2-3
CASSLGVHTGEYTDTQYF
TGTGCTAGCAGCTTAGGGGTCCATACGGGGGAGTACACAGATACGCAGTATTTT
>TRBV7-3|few|TRBD2|TRBJ2-3
CASSRESIRTDTQYF
TGTGCCAGCTCGCGGGAGTCGATCCGCACAGATACGCAGTATTTT
>TRBV7-9|-|-|TRBJ2-3
CASSQTNTPTTDTQYF
TGTGCCAGCAGCCAGACTAACACACCTACCACAGATACGCAGTATTTT
>TRBV19|-|-|TRBJ1-2
CASSPTADTLHYGYTF
TGTGCCAGTAGTCCCACCGCTGATACGTTACATTATGGCTACACCTTC